One and the same sample provided the 32 T cell receptor beta chains below, sequenced in a study of radiotherapy plus CTLA-4 blockade in lung cancer. The assay was immunoSEQ multiplex PCR, and TCRdb's table has in-frame clones only and misses some. The sample records some 110,000 clones, roughly 74% being singletons. The input for sequencing was peripheral blood, taken from a patient treated with radiotherapy plus ipilimumab. These receptors were obtained from a human donor with non-small cell lung cancer who had a partial response to radiotherapy plus ipilimumab.

This clone was seen just once. V usage is TRBV18 and J usage is TRBJ1-5; no firm D call. Germline lookup yields CDR1 KGHSH and CDR2 LQKENI. V lost 8 bases to trimming and J lost 2 bases, with 13 bases between them. The CDR3 covers 14 residues. This chain's CDR3 is CASAEGDGNQPQHF. CDR3 bases: TGTGCCAGCGCCGAGGGTGATGGCAATCAGCCCCAGCATTTT.

The V and J genes are TRBV5-5 and TRBJ1-3; D perhaps matches TRBD1 (6 bases). CDR1 and CDR2 (germline): SGHKS, YYEKEE (reference sequence). V dropped 4 bases and J dropped 0 bases, with 20 bases sitting between them. This CDR3 is 18 amino acids long. The CDR3 DNA follows: TGTGCCAGCAGCCCGGGACACCACATACCTGCCTCTGGAAACACCATATATTTT. Protein: CASSPGHHIPASGNTIYF.

The chain couples TRBV2 to TRBJ1-4; D unclear. Per germline, CDR1 SNHLY and CDR2 FYNNEI. CDR3 size: 12 residues. Trimming removed 9 bases at V and 0 bases at J, with 5 bases between. CDR3 sequence reads: CASTSTNEKLFF. The CDR3 coding sequence is TGTGCCAGTACATCAACTAATGAAAAACTGTTTTTT.

As regards this clone: Other DNA sequences in the sample encode the same CDR3. For the CDR3, the DNA is TGTGCCAGCAGCTTAGGAGGGAGTGCCGGGGAGCTGTTTTTT. Its translation is CASSLGGSAGELFF. V and J are TRBV7-2 and TRBJ2-2; a possible D gene is TRBD2 (5 bases). This CDR3 contains 14 residues. V shed 1 base and J shed 6 bases, with 9 bases lying between them. Germline CDR1 is SGHTA and CDR2 is FQGNSA.

The chain carries TRBV5-6 and TRBJ2-7; 7 positions agree with TRBD2. The germline V gene encodes CDR1 SGHDT and CDR2 YYEEEE. The CDR3 runs 14 residues. J lost 3 bases, V lost 6 bases, and 9 bases had no gene match. CDR3 in amino acids: CASTRLAFDYEQYF. The DNA for the CDR3 is TGTGCCAGCACCCGACTAGCATTCGACTACGAGCAGTACTTC.

The chain combines TRBV7-6 with TRBJ2-7; 10 nucleotides match TRBD2. CDR1 and CDR2 (germline): SGHVS, FNYEAQ. The CDR3 is 14 amino acids. Trimming took 7 bases from V and 3 from J; bases not matched to a gene: 6. The DNA for the CDR3 is TGTGCCAGCACCCCTCTAGCGGGAGACTACGAGCAGTACTTC. Amino acids: CASTPLAGDYEQYF.

The rearrangement joins TRBV5-1 to TRBJ2-2; TRBD1 matches at 12 bases. V was pared by 2 bases and J by 0 bases, with 5 bases of the junction left unmatched. The CDR3 extends over 18 amino acids. From germline, CDR1 is SGHRS and CDR2 YFSETQ. The CDR3 region has the DNA TGCGCCAGCAGCTTACGGGACAGGGGGCCCTCGAACACCGGGGAGCTGTTTTTT. It encodes CASSLRDRGPSNTGELFF. Full variable domain (remainder filled in from reference TRBV5-1 and TRBJ2-2): KAGVTQTPRYLIKTRGQQVTLSCSPISGHRSVSWYQQTPGQGLQFLFEYFSETQRNKGNFPGRFSGRQFSNSRSEMNVSTLELGDSALYLCASSLRDRGPSNTGELFFGEGSRLTVL.

The chain uses TRBV5-6 and TRBJ1-2; a possible D gene is TRBD1 (6 bases). The ends were cut back, 3 bases at V and 8 bases at J, with 20 bases in the middle. CDR1 is SGHDT and CDR2 is YYEEEE in the germline V gene. CDR3 length: 15 amino acids. CDR3 sequence: CASSWGRSHRGGYTF. The CDR3 DNA is TGTGCCAGCAGCTGGGGGCGGAGTCACAGAGGGGGCTACACCTTC.

This chain joins TRBV7-2 and TRBJ1-2, with 7 positions matching TRBD1. The germline V gene has CDR1 SGHTA and CDR2 FQGNSA. Trimming took 5 bases from V and 1 from J; bases not matched to a gene: 13. The CDR3 is made up of 17 amino acids. As DNA, the CDR3 is TGTGCCAGCAGCCCAAATCACAGACAGGGATTTAACTATGGCTACACCTTC. This translates into CASSPNHRQGFNYGYTF.

The chain recombines TRBV7-2 with TRBJ1-2; 10 bases match TRBD1. CDR1 is SGHTA and CDR2 is FQGNSA in the germline V gene. With V trimmed by 4 bases and J by 8 bases, 7 bases remained unmatched. This CDR3 region has 14 residues. This CDR3 is CASSSLGQGYGYTF. In DNA form, the CDR3 reads TGTGCCAGCAGCTCCTTGGGACAGGGGTACGGCTACACCTTC. Drawing the rest from reference TRBV7-2 and TRBJ1-2, the complete variable domain is GAGVSQSPSNKVTEKGKDVELRCDPISGHTALYWYRQSLGQGLEFLIYFQGNSAPDKSGLPSDRFSAERTGGSVSTLTIQRTQQEDSAVYLCASSSLGQGYGYTFGSGTRLTVV.

The genes are TRBV5-5 and TRBJ1-4; 7 nucleotides align to TRBD1. Losses at the gene ends were 2 bases for V and 8 bases for J; bases not matched to a gene: 9. The CDR3 is made up of 15 amino acids. In germline, CDR1 is SGHKS, CDR2 YYEKEE (reference sequence). The CDR3, as DNA: TGTGCCAGCAGCTTTCGACACAGGGGTGGCGAAAAACTGTTTTTT. It yields the protein CASSFRHRGGEKLFF.

V is TRBV6-6 and J is TRBJ2-3; D may be TRBD1 (5 bases). V was pared by 0 bases and J by 2 bases, with 9 bases between. CDR1 MNHNY and CDR2 SVGAGI come from the germline V gene (reference sequence). The CDR3 spans 15 residues. CDR3 in DNA: TGTGCCAGCAGTTACTCGACAGAACCCACAGATACGCAGTATTTT. Residues: CASSYSTEPTDTQYF.

This chain connects TRBV2 to TRBJ1-2; D is ambiguous. The CDR3 spans 15 residues. The V and J ends lost 1 base and 5 bases respectively, with 14 bases between them. CDR1 SNHLY and CDR2 FYNNEI come from the germline V gene. The CDR3, as DNA: TGTGCCAGCAGTGAAGGGGCCGGGATCGGGTATGGCTACACCTTC. Translation gives CASSEGAGIGYGYTF.

This clone showed up just once. V usage is TRBV6-5 and J usage is TRBJ1-5; TRBD1 matches at 11 bases. The CDR3 contains 15 residues. CDR1 and CDR2 (germline): MNHEY, SVGAGI. J lost 7 bases, V lost 0 bases, and 2 bases had no gene match. The CDR3 loop reads CASSYSRTGGQPQHF. The CDR3 DNA is TGTGCCAGCAGTTACTCCAGGACAGGGGGCCAGCCCCAGCATTTT.

The chain links TRBV4-3 to TRBJ2-3, with 12 bases lining up with TRBD2. CDR1 is LGHNA, CDR2 YSLEER, per germline. J gave up 0 bases and V 3 bases, and 13 bases lay outside the gene matches. CDR3 length: 20 amino acids. In DNA form, the CDR3 reads TGCGCCAGCAGCCAGGACCTGGGACTAGCGGGCAGATCTAGCACAGATACGCAGTATTTT. This codes for CASSQDLGLAGRSSTDTQYF.

This sequence joins TRBV15 and TRBJ1-5; 7 nucleotides align to TRBD1. The V and J ends lost 0 bases and 2 bases, in that order; junction bases with no gene match: 16. From germline, CDR1 is LNHNV and CDR2 YYDKDF (reference sequence). The CDR3 has 20 residues. The CDR3 protein is CATSRDQNRGAGRGNQPQHF. Written as DNA, the CDR3 is TGTGCCACCAGCAGAGATCAAAACAGGGGAGCAGGTCGGGGCAATCAGCCCCAGCATTTT.

This chain connects TRBV7-9 to TRBJ1-6; D gene ambiguous. V lost 5 bases and J 7 bases, leaving 12 bases between the germline ends. The CDR3 length is 14 residues. Germline CDR1 SEHNR, CDR2 FQNEAQ (reference sequence). The CDR3 here is CASSPISGNSPLHF. The CDR3 DNA reads as TGTGCCAGCAGCCCCATATCCGGGAATTCACCCCTCCACTTT.

This clone was recorded a few times. The chain is built from TRBV2 and TRBJ2-3; weak D call: TRBD1 (5 bases). The CDR3 totals 15 residues. V was clipped by 5 bases and J by 2 bases, with 14 bases between them. Germline assignment: CDR1 SNHLY and CDR2 FYNNEI. The CDR3 here is CASSPSDSYTDTQYF. The CDR3 DNA is TGTGCCAGCAGTCCTTCTGACAGTTACACAGATACGCAGTATTTT.

V usage is TRBV6-6 and J usage is TRBJ1-1; a possible D gene is TRBD1 (6 bases). This CDR3 has 15 amino acids. The V end was cut by 4 bases, the J end by 5 bases, with 17 bases between. Germline V lookup: CDR1 MNHNY, CDR2 SVGAGI (reference sequence). The CDR3 DNA sequence: TGTGCCAGCAGTTCCCCACGGGGGGCGAGGACTGAAGCTTTCTTT. It codes for CASSSPRGARTEAFF.

The CDR3 sequence is CASSPREILTEAFF. Written as DNA, the CDR3 is TGTGCCAGCAGCCCTCGAGAAATTCTAACTGAAGCTTTCTTT. The chain uses TRBV7-2 and TRBJ1-1; the D is unclear. Germline-derived CDR1 and CDR2 are SGHTA and FQGNSA. Trimming left V 5 bases short and J 5 bases short, with 15 bases between. CDR3 size: 14 residues.

The chain is built from TRBV7-9 and TRBJ2-7; D is possibly TRBD2 (6 bases). The CDR3 has 13 residues. Trimming took off 2 bases at V and 9 bases at J, with 14 bases between the two ends. Germline CDR1 reads SEHNR; CDR2 reads FQNEAQ (reference sequence). CDR3 loop: CASSLSSWGGQYV. The CDR3 nucleotides read TGTGCCAGCAGCTTATCCTCCTGGGGAGGGCAGTACGTC.

This chain links TRBV29-1 with TRBJ1-6; the match to TRBD1 covers 8 bases. J lost 2 bases, V lost 8 bases, and 5 bases had no gene match. CDR3 length: 14 amino acids. Per germline, CDR1 SQVTM and CDR2 ANQGSEA. The CDR3 bases are TGCAGCCTACAGGGGGACCCCTATAATTCACCCCTCCACTTT. This sequence encodes CSLQGDPYNSPLHF.

The chain uses TRBV28 and TRBJ1-2; tentatively, D is TRBD1 (6 bases). V was pared by 7 bases and J by 4 bases, with 10 bases between. The CDR3 length is 12 residues. In germline, CDR1 is MDHEN, CDR2 SYDVKM. This CDR3 reads CASIKTGYGYTF. The CDR3, as DNA: TGTGCCAGCATTAAGACAGGCTATGGCTACACCTTC.

CDR3 coding DNA: TGCGCCAGCAGCTTGACAGGGGGCGATGTTGGGGAGACCCAGTACTTC. Translated: CASSLTGGDVGETQYF. The chain carries TRBV5-1 and TRBJ2-5, with TRBD1 matching 9 bases. CDR1 is SGHRS, CDR2 YFSETQ, per germline. The CDR3 has 16 residues. V shed 1 base and J 5 bases; nucleotides not matched to a gene: 9. Complete variable domain (other parts from reference TRBV5-1 and TRBJ2-5): KAGVTQTPRYLIKTRGQQVTLSCSPISGHRSVSWYQQTPGQGLQFLFEYFSETQRNKGNFPGRFSGRQFSNSRSEMNVSTLELGDSALYLCASSLTGGDVGETQYFGPGTRLLVL.

This chain joins TRBV2 and TRBJ2-2; D is possibly TRBD2 (6 bases). CDR1 is SNHLY, CDR2 FYNNEI, per germline. Trimming stripped 7 bases from V and 5 bases from J, with 17 bases between. This CDR3 region has 15 residues. CDR3 protein: CASTDRGGGTGELFF. CDR3 bases: TGTGCCAGCACCGATAGGGGCGGAGGGACCGGGGAGCTGTTTTTT.

The chain combines TRBV28 with TRBJ2-2, with a weak D call TRBD1 (6 bases). Deletions cut 4 bases from V and 6 bases from J, with 15 bases between. The CDR3 contains 15 residues. Germline CDR1 is MDHEN and CDR2 is SYDVKM. The CDR3 spells CASSSTGTRAGELFF. The CDR3 DNA reads TGTGCCAGCAGTTCGACAGGAACTAGGGCCGGGGAGCTGTTTTTT.

The chain is built from TRBV5-4 and TRBJ2-3, with TRBD2 identical over 14 bases. This CDR3 has 16 amino acids. CDR1 and CDR2 from the germline V gene are SGHNT and YYREEE (reference sequence). The junction had 7 bases not matched to a gene; V was cut back by 4 bases and J by 6 bases. The CDR3 DNA is TGTGCCAGCAGCGTGGGACTAGCGGGAGTTGGGGATACGCAGTATTTT. Its translation: CASSVGLAGVGDTQYF.

This clone was counted once. This chain connects TRBV2 to TRBJ1-1, with TRBD1 matching over 8 bases. The CDR3 runs to 13 residues. Germline trimming cut 4 bases from V and 7 bases from J; bases unmatched to any gene: 5. CDR1 SNHLY and CDR2 FYNNEI come from the germline V gene. CDR3 nucleotide sequence: TGTGCCAGCAGTGGGACTGGACAGGGTGAAGCTTTCTTT. Protein product: CASSGTGQGEAFF.

J is TRBJ2-1 and V is TRBV6-5; a weak D match, TRBD2 (6 bases). V was trimmed by 2 bases and J by 12 bases, leaving 11 bases between them. CDR1 is MNHEY and CDR2 is SVGAGI in the germline V gene. The CDR3 extends over 12 amino acids. CDR3 bases: TGTGCCAGCAGTTACGGCGGGGATGGGCAGTTCTTC. It yields the protein CASSYGGDGQFF.

The genes are TRBV5-6 and TRBJ1-2; tentative D call: TRBD1 (5 bases). Germline V gene lookup returns CDR1 SGHDT and CDR2 YYEEEE. Trimming pared 2 bases from V and 4 bases from J, leaving 15 bases between. This CDR3 contains 15 residues. CDR3 sequence reads: CASSFSRGAGYGYTF. CDR3 coding DNA: TGTGCCAGCAGCTTTTCAAGGGGCGCCGGCTATGGCTACACCTTC.

The chain links TRBV6-5 to TRBJ1-6; 9 bases match TRBD1. Germline lookup yields CDR1 MNHEY and CDR2 SVGAGI. V dropped 0 bases and J dropped 10; count of bases not matched to a gene: 4. This CDR3 is 15 amino acids long. CDR3 sequence (DNA): TGTGCCAGCAGTTACTCGAGGACAGGGGTATCACCCCTCCACTTT. It codes for CASSYSRTGVSPLHF.

The rearrangement links TRBV28 to TRBJ1-5; D possibly corresponds to TRBD1 (6 bases). The CDR3 contains 18 residues. V was shortened by 4 bases and J by 6 bases, with 25 bases between the two germline ends. The V gene's germline CDR1 is MDHEN and CDR2 SYDVKM. This CDR3 is CASSSARGLGLRGQPQHF. The DNA for the CDR3 is TGTGCCAGCAGTTCGGCCAGGGGATTAGGATTACGGGGTCAGCCCCAGCATTTT.